These 24 T cell receptor beta chains were sequenced from one sample in a study of blood T cells in healthy people across ages. Sample-barcoded 5' priming and a J-beta primer mix drove a second PCR of roughly 6 to 12 cycles. TCRdb passed the 5' RACE reads through MiXCR, listing each CDR3 protein once. The sample consists of roughly 500,000 distinct CDR3 sequences, 24% of them appearing once. Separately, the same data were catalogued under a study of T cells of mothers and their children.

What was sequenced was blood. The receptors here all came from a boy younger than 18 in good health.

The sample holds a few counts of this clonotype. The chain couples TRBV30 to TRBJ2-5; 9 nucleotides align to TRBD1. The J call is uncertain, as TRBJ2-7 better fits the DNA end. Germline CDR1 and CDR2: GTSNPN and SVGIG (reference sequence). The length of the CDR3 is 12 residues. CDR3 amino acids: CAWQTGGYEQYF. DNA for the CDR3: TGTGCCTGGCAGACAGGGGGCTACGAGCAGTACTTC.

V and J are TRBV12-3 or TRBV12-4 and TRBJ1-1; unclear D gene. The ends were cut back, 4 bases at V and 7 bases at J, with 13 bases in the middle. CDR3 length: 13 residues. CDR3 bases: TGTGCCAGCAGTTCCGGAAGGGCCGGTGAAGCTTTCTTT. It yields the protein CASSSGRAGEAFF.

This clonotype was counted a single time. The chain joins TRBV6-6 to TRBJ2-5; D unresolved. This CDR3 is 13 amino acids long. Trimming removed 5 bases at V and 5 bases at J, with 12 bases between. Germline lookup yields CDR1 MNHNY and CDR2 SVGAGI (reference sequence). The chain's CDR3 is CASSRLPGETQYF. In DNA form, the CDR3 reads TGTGCCAGCAGTCGACTGCCTGGGGAGACCCAGTACTTC.

J is TRBJ1-3 and V is TRBV2; D gene unclear. CDR3 length: 14 residues. Looked up from germline, CDR1 is SNHLY and CDR2 is FYNNEI. The V and J ends lost 4 bases and 0 bases respectively, with 7 bases between them. This chain's CDR3 is CASSGRSSGNTIYF. The CDR3 DNA follows: TGTGCCAGCAGTGGCAGGAGCTCTGGAAACACCATATATTTT.

This clonotype appeared many times. The gene calls are TRBV2 and TRBJ1-6; D remains unclear. Trimming stripped 6 bases from V and 7 bases from J, with 16 bases between. Germline CDR1 and CDR2: SNHLY and FYNNEI. The CDR3 has 15 amino acids. The CDR3 sequence: CASREEDVPNSPLHF. The CDR3 DNA reads as TGTGCCAGCAGGGAGGAGGACGTACCGAATTCACCCCTCCACTTT.

This clonotype was counted a few times. The chain combines TRBV18 with TRBJ2-1, with unresolved D. CDR1 and CDR2 (germline): KGHSH, LQKENI. Between the trimmed V and J ends, which lost 3 bases and 8 bases, there was a span of 11 bases. There are 13 residues in the CDR3. The chain's CDR3 is CASSPHKGDEQFF. DNA of the CDR3: TGTGCCAGCTCACCCCACAAAGGCGATGAGCAGTTCTTC.

The chain is built from TRBV7-2 and TRBJ2-4; 16 bases match TRBD2. CDR3 size: 18 residues. The V segment lost 4 bases and the J segment 1 base; nucleotides outside the gene matches: 4. Germline V gene sequence: CDR1 SGHTA, CDR2 FQGNSA. CDR3 nucleotides: TGTGCCAGCAGCTCCCAGGGACTAGCGGGAGGGGCCAAAAACATTCAGTACTTC. This encodes CASSSQGLAGGAKNIQYF.

The rearrangement links TRBV18 to TRBJ2-5; D is perhaps TRBD2 (5 bases). V was shortened by 3 bases and J by 5 bases, with 16 bases between the two germline ends. The germline gives CDR1 KGHSH, CDR2 LQKENI. The CDR3 spans 15 residues. The chain's CDR3 is CASSPYSGSSETQYF. CDR3 sequence (DNA): TGTGCCAGCTCACCCTACAGTGGGAGTAGCGAGACCCAGTACTTC.

This chain links TRBV5-1 with TRBJ2-3; D may match TRBD1 or TRBD2 (5 bases each). The CDR3 loop spans 17 amino acids. V was clipped by 4 bases and J by 2 bases, with 20 bases between them. Germline CDR1 is SGHRS and CDR2 is YFSETQ. The CDR3 DNA follows: TGCGCCAGCAGCGCATTTGACGGGGCATTCTTCACAGATACGCAGTATTTT. Its protein product is CASSAFDGAFFTDTQYF.

This clonotype was observed a few times. V and J are TRBV27 and TRBJ2-1; a possible D gene is TRBD1 (5 bases). The CDR3 contains 15 residues. Trimming pared 5 bases from V and 0 bases from J, leaving 11 bases between. Germline V gene sequence: CDR1 MNHEY, CDR2 SMNVEV (reference sequence). The CDR3 DNA follows: TGTGCCAGCAGTGGGGTAGACAGCTCCTACAATGAGCAGTTCTTC. This sequence encodes CASSGVDSSYNEQFF.

This clonotype was recorded at least ten times. DNA for the CDR3: TGCAGTGCTAGGTTCGGGTATAGCGTCCAAGAGACCCAGTACTTC. The encoded protein is CSARFGYSVQETQYF. V usage is TRBV20-1 and J usage is TRBJ2-5; D may be TRBD2 (5 bases). The V and J ends lost 3 bases and 1 base respectively, with 15 bases between them. There are 15 residues in the CDR3. Germline V gene data show CDR1 as DFQATT and CDR2 as SNEGSKA (reference sequence).

This clonotype showed up just a few times. The V call is TRBV7-2, the J call TRBJ2-5; maybe TRBD1 (5 bases). There are 14 residues in the CDR3. The germline V gene encodes CDR1 SGHTA and CDR2 FQGNSA. V shed 2 bases and J shed 1 base, with 8 bases lying between them. Here the CDR3 DNA reads TGTGCCAGCAGCTTACTCCAGGGCCAAGAGACCCAGTACTTC. This translates into CASSLLQGQETQYF.

DNA for the CDR3: TGTGCCACCAGCAGAGATTGGGTAGGGTTGCGTGCAGGGGAGCTGTTTTTT. This encodes CATSRDWVGLRAGELFF. This rearrangement joins TRBV15 to TRBJ2-2; D is ambiguous. Trimming took off 0 bases at V and 8 bases at J, with 19 bases between the two ends. The CDR3 covers 17 residues. From germline, CDR1 is LNHNV and CDR2 YYDKDF (reference sequence).

The table lists this clonotype with a few counts. The gene calls are TRBV3-1 and TRBJ2-5, with 14 bases that match TRBD2. The DNA matches TRBJ2-1 better at its end, which makes the J call doubtful. Germline CDR1 LGHDT, CDR2 YNNKEL (reference sequence). The CDR3 is made up of 16 amino acids. CDR3 region: CASSQRGTSGRNEQFF. CDR3 bases: TGTGCCAGCAGCCAACGAGGGACTAGCGGGAGAAATGAGCAGTTCTTC.

The rearrangement links TRBV7-2 to TRBJ2-5, with D perhaps TRBD2 (6 bases). This CDR3 has 15 residues. V was trimmed by 3 bases and J by 2 bases, leaving 13 bases between them. Germline values: CDR1 SGHTA, CDR2 FQGNSA. CDR3 DNA sequence: TGTGCCAGCAGCTTGGCGGGGCGGGAACAAGAGACCCAGTACTTC. This sequence encodes CASSLAGREQETQYF.

This clonotype was found a few times. The gene calls are TRBV27 and TRBJ2-1, with 9 bases identical to TRBD2. After removal of 5 bases from V and 5 bases from J, the junction contained 13 bases not matched to a gene. Germline V gene lookup returns CDR1 MNHEY and CDR2 SMNVEV (reference sequence). The CDR3 is made up of 17 amino acids. CDR3 protein: CASSPLGIAGVDNEQFF. CDR3 sequence (DNA): TGTGCCAGCAGTCCCCTGGGAATAGCGGGAGTAGACAATGAGCAGTTCTTC.

V gene TRBV6-5 combines with J gene TRBJ2-7; 8 bases are shared with TRBD1. The CDR3 covers 16 residues. Germline CDR1 is MNHEY and CDR2 is SVGAGI. The trim removed 1 base at V and 12 bases at J, leaving 17 bases unmatched. The CDR3 DNA reads TGTGCCAGCAGTTACTATTGGAGTTGGACAGGGATGGACCCGTACTTC. This encodes CASSYYWSWTGMDPYF.

There are a few counts of this clonotype. The V and J genes are TRBV10-2 and TRBJ2-2, with D possibly matching TRBD1 (6 bases). Deletions cut 6 bases from V and 4 bases from J, with 15 bases between. CDR1 and CDR2 (germline): WSHSY, SAAADI. This CDR3 has 15 residues. The CDR3 nucleotides read TGCGCCAGCAGATTTGGGGGCGCAATCACCGGGGAGCTGTTTTTT. It yields the protein CASRFGGAITGELFF.

This clonotype was recorded at least ten times. V is TRBV6-5 and J is TRBJ2-5, with D perhaps given as TRBD1 or TRBD2 (5 bases each). The V end lost 2 bases, the J end lost 7 bases, and 17 bases lay between the germline ends. Germline V lookup: CDR1 MNHEY, CDR2 SVGAGI. There are 15 residues in the CDR3. CDR3 coding DNA: TGTGCCAGCAGTTACCTAGGGACGGCCTACGGGACCCAGTACTTC. Translation: CASSYLGTAYGTQYF.

This clonotype qualifies as medium-sized. The chain combines TRBV4-3 with TRBJ2-2, with TRBD1 as a possible D gene (6 bases). CDR3 size: 15 residues. From germline, CDR1 is LGHNA and CDR2 YSLEER. The ends were cut back, 1 base at V and 3 bases at J, with 9 bases in the middle. The CDR3 loop reads CASSQGDTDTGELFF. The CDR3 bases are TGCGCCAGCAGCCAAGGGGACACGGACACCGGGGAGCTGTTTTTT.

The CDR3 sequence: CASRLGGAKTQYF. The DNA of the CDR3 is TGTGCCAGCAGGCTTGGGGGCGCGAAGACCCAGTACTTC. This chain joins TRBV6-2 or TRBV6-3 and TRBJ2-5; weak D call: TRBD1 (6 bases). The V gene's germline CDR1 is MNHEY and CDR2 SVGEGT. The length of the CDR3 is 13 residues. Trimming stripped 6 bases from V and 6 bases from J, with 14 bases between.

This clonotype turned up a few times. The gene calls are TRBV10-3 and TRBJ2-1; D might be TRBD2 (6 bases). Germline assignment: CDR1 ENHRY and CDR2 SYGVKD. The V and J ends lost 0 bases and 10 bases respectively, with 13 bases between them. The CDR3 consists of 14 residues. The CDR3 loop is CAISESAELAEQFF. CDR3 bases: TGTGCCATCAGTGAGTCTGCGGAACTAGCAGAGCAGTTCTTC.

This rearrangement joins TRBV4-1 to TRBJ1-5; 9 nucleotides line up with TRBD1. J lost 2 bases, V lost 3 bases, and 11 bases had no gene match. CDR1 is MGHRA, CDR2 YSYEKL, per germline. The CDR3 length is 18 residues. The CDR3 nucleotides are TGCGCCAGCAGCCACCCCTCTACAGGGGGCGTGGGCAATCAGCCCCAGCATTTT. Encoded protein: CASSHPSTGGVGNQPQHF.

The CDR3: CSVTPSRGKETQYF. CDR3 DNA: TGCAGCGTCACCCCCTCCCGGGGGAAAGAGACCCAGTACTTC. This chain joins TRBV29-1 and TRBJ2-5, with TRBD2 as a possible D gene (6 bases). The germline V gene has CDR1 SQVTM and CDR2 ANQGSEA. V lost 6 bases, J lost 3 bases, and 17 bases lay in between. CDR3 length: 14 amino acids.